The present T cell receptor beta chain was sequenced within a study of Ad26.COV2.S vaccination and SARS-CoV-2 variants. This clone was detected only once. Here immunoSEQ multiplex PCR was the method, and the copy in TCRdb shows in-frame clones only, minus some. This table has about 320,000 clones, approximately 80% appearing once. The treatment: roughly 19 received Ad26.COV2.S at low or high dose, single or two shots; five or six received placebo; per-sample allocation not given. Sampling occurred on day 63 after the first vaccine or placebo injection. The germline V gene encodes CDR1 SGHRS and CDR2 YFSETQ. The V gene end was trimmed by 4 bases and the J gene end by 4 bases; junction bases not matched to a gene: 8. The CDR3 loop spans 16 amino acids.

The genes are TRBV5-1 and TRBJ1-1; 12 bases are a match to TRBD1. Sequences were derived from peripheral blood, sampled in a trial of Ad26.COV2.S vaccine versus placebo. The TCR comes from a person between 18 and 60 years old who received the Ad26.COV2.S COVID-19 vaccine or a placebo. DNA of the CDR3: TGCGCCAGCAGCACGGGACAGGGGGCTTTTGTCACTGAAGCTTTCTTT. Translation gives CASSTGQGAFVTEAFF.